Included here is one T cell receptor beta chain sequence, with context. Its antigen is as yet unknown. This sample is part of a study of OX40 agonist ivuxolimab in advanced cancers. Whole-study results and caveats: Patients who responded partially at 0.1-3.0 mg/kg showed clonal expansion ranking among the lowest.

Germline trimming cut 0 bases from V and 6 bases from J; bases unmatched to any gene: 4. CDR1 and CDR2 (germline): LGHNA, YSLEER. CDR3 size: 16 residues. Cycle 7 day 1, cycle 4 day 1, and baseline were the timepoints at which blood was sampled. Generated by immunoSEQ multiplex PCR, the TCRdb table keeps only in-frame clones and is missing some. The sample has tens of thousands of clones, roughly 84% seen once. The origin of this receptor is an adult with an advanced solid tumor such as melanoma, head and neck, liver or kidney cancer. V is TRBV4-3 and J is TRBJ2-3, with TRBD2 identical over 12 bases. This sample comprised CD4+ or CD8+ T cells sorted from blood, obtained in a trial of the OX40 agonist ivuxolimab. The CDR3 coding sequence is TGCGCCAGCAGCCAAGAGACTAGCGGGAGATGGGATACGCAGTATTTT. This encodes CASSQETSGRWDTQYF.